This TCR beta chain was identified during a study of blood T cells in healthy people across ages. The study's findings and limits: Diversity of TCR beta per million T cells declined in a roughly linear way with age. Unsorted PBMCs ruled out conclusive naive versus antigen-experienced comparison.

For the second PCR, which ran for 7 to 11 cycles, a sample-barcoded 5' primer and a J-beta primer mix were used. TCRdb fed the 5' RACE reads into MiXCR, producing one record per CDR3 protein. The sample yields over a million distinct CDR3 sequences, approximately 38% seen once. This CDR3 comprises 16 residues. Per the germline V gene, CDR1 is LGHNA and CDR2 is YNFKEQ. Trimming left V 2 bases short and J 5 bases short, with 13 bases between. A note on this clonotype: Its antigen is still unknown.

The receptor comes from a woman aged 18-29 years in good health. Sequenced input: blood. The rearrangement joins TRBV4-2 to TRBJ1-6; no definite D call. CDR3 in amino acids: CASSQHATSDNSPLHF. The CDR3 bases are TGTGCCAGCAGCCAACACGCCACATCCGATAATTCACCCCTCCACTTT.